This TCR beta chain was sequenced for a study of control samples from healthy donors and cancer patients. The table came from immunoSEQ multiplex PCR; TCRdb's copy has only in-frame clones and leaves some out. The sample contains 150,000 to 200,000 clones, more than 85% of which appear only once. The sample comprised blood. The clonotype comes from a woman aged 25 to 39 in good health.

DNA of the CDR3: TGTGCCACCAGTGATTCGCCGGGACACGGGCAAGAGACCCAGTACTTC. This gives the protein CATSDSPGHGQETQYF. This chain joins TRBV24-1 and TRBJ2-5; TRBD1 might be the D (6 bases). The V end was cut by 2 bases, the J end by 2 bases, with 14 bases between. From germline, CDR1 is KGHDR and CDR2 SFDVKD. The CDR3 contains 16 residues.